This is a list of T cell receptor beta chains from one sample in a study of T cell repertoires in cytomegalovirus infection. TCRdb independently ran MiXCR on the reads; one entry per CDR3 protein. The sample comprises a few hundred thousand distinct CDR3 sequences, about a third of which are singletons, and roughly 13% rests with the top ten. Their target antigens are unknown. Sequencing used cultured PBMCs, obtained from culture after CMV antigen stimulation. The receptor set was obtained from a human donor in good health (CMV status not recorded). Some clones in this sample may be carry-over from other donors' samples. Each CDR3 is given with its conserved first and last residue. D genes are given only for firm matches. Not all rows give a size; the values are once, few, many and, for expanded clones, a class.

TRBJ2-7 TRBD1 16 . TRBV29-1 CSVEAAGTGVSYEQYF TGCAGCGTTGAAGCGGCCGGGACAGGGGTCTCCTACGAGCAGTACTTC
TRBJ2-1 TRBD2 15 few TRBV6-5 CASSTTSGALNEQFF TGTGCCAGCAGTACGACTAGCGGAGCTCTCAATGAGCAGTTCTTC
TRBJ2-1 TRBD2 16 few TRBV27 CASSLEGLAGYNEQFF TGTGCCAGCAGTTTAGAGGGACTAGCGGGCTACAATGAGCAGTTCTTC
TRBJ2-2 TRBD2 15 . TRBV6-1 CASKPGTRTVGELFF TGTGCCAGCAAGCCCGGGACTAGAACTGTCGGGGAGCTGTTTTTT
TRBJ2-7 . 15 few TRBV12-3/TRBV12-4 CASSHASVGRYEQYF TGTGCCAGCAGCCATGCTAGCGTCGGAAGATACGAGCAGTACTTC
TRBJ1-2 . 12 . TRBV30 CAWSVQANGYTF TGTGCCTGGAGTGTACAGGCAAATGGCTACACCTTC
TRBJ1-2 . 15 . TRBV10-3 CAINEGGEANYGYTF TGTGCCATCAACGAGGGCGGCGAAGCTAACTATGGCTACACCTTC
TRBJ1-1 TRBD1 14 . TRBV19 CASGTGHLNTEAFF TGTGCCAGTGGGACAGGTCACTTGAACACTGAAGCTTTCTTT
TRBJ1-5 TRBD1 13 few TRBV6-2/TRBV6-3 CASTQGQGGPQHF TGTGCCAGCACGCAAGGACAGGGGGGGCCCCAGCATTTT
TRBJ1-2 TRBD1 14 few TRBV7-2 CASFADRGPYGYTF TGTGCCAGCTTCGCGGACAGGGGGCCTTATGGCTACACCTTC
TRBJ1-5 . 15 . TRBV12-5 CASGLGGSGEAPQHF TGTGCTAGTGGTCTTGGGGGTAGCGGGGAAGCGCCCCAGCATTTT
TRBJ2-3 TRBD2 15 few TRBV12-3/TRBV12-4 CASRDGTSGTDTQYF TGTGCCAGCAGGGACGGGACTAGCGGGACAGATACGCAGTATTTT
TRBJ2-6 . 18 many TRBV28 CASSNLIADGSGANVLTF TGTGCCAGCAGTAACCTGATAGCGGACGGCTCTGGGGCCAACGTCCTGACTTTC
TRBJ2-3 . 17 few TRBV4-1 CASSQDRLAGQADTQYF TGCGCCAGCAGCCAAGATAGGCTAGCGGGACAGGCAGATACGCAGTATTTT
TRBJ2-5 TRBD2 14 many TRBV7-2 CASSLAGGGETQYF TGTGCCAGCAGCTTAGCGGGCGGGGGGGAGACCCAGTACTTC
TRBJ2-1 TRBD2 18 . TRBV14 CASSQDSGLAGVYNEQFF TGTGCCAGCAGCCAAGATTCCGGACTAGCGGGAGTCTACAATGAGCAGTTCTTC
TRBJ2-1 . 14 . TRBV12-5 CASGLGGASDEQFF TGTGCTAGTGGTTTGGGGGGGGCGTCGGATGAGCAGTTCTTC
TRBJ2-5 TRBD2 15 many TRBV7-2 CASSPGTSGSETQYF TGTGCCAGCAGCCCAGGGACTAGCGGATCGGAGACCCAGTACTTC
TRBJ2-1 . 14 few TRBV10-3 CAISESGTGNEQFF TGTGCCATCAGTGAGTCAGGTACAGGCAATGAGCAGTTCTTC
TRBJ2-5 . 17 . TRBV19 CASSIGRQGRDQETQYF TGTGCCAGTAGTATAGGTAGGCAGGGGAGAGACCAAGAGACCCAGTACTTC
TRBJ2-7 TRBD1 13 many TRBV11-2 CASSLTGLYEQYF TGTGCCAGCAGCTTGACAGGGTTGTACGAGCAGTACTTC
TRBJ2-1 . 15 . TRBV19 CAAKGGAAGTNEQFF TGTGCCGCCAAAGGAGGAGCGGCAGGAACCAATGAGCAGTTCTTC
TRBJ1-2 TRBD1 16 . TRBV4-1 CASSQTGAVLFYGYTF TGCGCCAGCAGCCAAACAGGGGCCGTACTATTCTATGGCTACACCTTC
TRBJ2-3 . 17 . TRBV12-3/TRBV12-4 CASRAGTWARGTDTQYF TGTGCCAGCAGAGCCGGGACTTGGGCTAGGGGGACAGATACGCAGTATTTT
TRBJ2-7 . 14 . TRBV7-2 CASSPYLGSYEQYF TGTGCCAGCAGCCCCTACCTAGGATCCTACGAGCAGTACTTC
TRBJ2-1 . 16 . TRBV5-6 CASSFQGVPLYNEQFF TGTGCCAGCAGCTTTCAGGGAGTCCCCCTTTACAATGAGCAGTTCTTC
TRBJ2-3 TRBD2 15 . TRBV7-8 CASSVLAGGIDTQYF TGTGCCAGCAGCGTTCTAGCGGGAGGGATAGATACGCAGTATTTT
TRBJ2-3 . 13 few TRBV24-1 CATSVPGKDTQYF TGTGCCACCAGTGTTCCGGGAAAAGATACGCAGTATTTT
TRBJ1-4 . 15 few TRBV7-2 CASSLATVTNEKLFF TGTGCCAGCAGCTTAGCGACCGTTACTAATGAAAAACTGTTTTTT
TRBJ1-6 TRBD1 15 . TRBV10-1 CASSEPDRASSPLHF TGCGCCAGCAGTGAACCGGACAGGGCGTCGTCACCCCTCCACTTT
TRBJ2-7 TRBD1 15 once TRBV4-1 CASSQVGTGINEQYF TGCGCCAGCAGCCAAGTAGGGACAGGTATAAACGAGCAGTACTTC
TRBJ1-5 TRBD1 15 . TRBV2 CASSPRGVFNQPQHF TGTGCCAGCAGCCCCAGGGGGGTCTTCAATCAGCCCCAGCATTTT
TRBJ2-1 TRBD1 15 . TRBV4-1 CASTVPGQGAGRQFF TGCGCCAGCACTGTACCGGGACAGGGGGCAGGTAGGCAGTTCTTC